The 5 T cell receptor beta chains below come from one sample, sequenced in a study of patients and donors after allogeneic stem cell transplantation. TCRdb fed the RT-PCR reads into MiXCR, producing one record per CDR3 protein. This sample has 150,000 or so distinct CDR3 sequences, with more than 20% found just once. Sequencing used blood, either unsorted or a sorted T cell fraction (not recorded which). The receptors come from a human donor who was either an allogeneic HSCT recipient or a stem cell or donor lymphocyte infusion donor (not recorded which). It is not recorded whose cells these are; they may come from a transplant donor.

CDR3 in amino acids: CSARVGGRNTEAFF. The CDR3 DNA reads TGCAGTGCTAGAGTGGGAGGGAGAAACACTGAAGCTTTCTTT. The J gene is TRBJ1-1, the V gene TRBV20-1, with no clear D. V was shortened by 1 base and J by 2 bases, with 11 bases between the two germline ends. CDR3 size: 14 residues. CDR1 is DFQATT and CDR2 is SNEGSKA in the germline V gene (reference sequence).

The CDR3 sequence is CASSWERETYNEQFF. For the CDR3, the DNA is TGTGCCAGCAGCTGGGAGCGGGAAACCTACAATGAGCAGTTCTTC. The V gene is TRBV7-9, the J gene TRBJ2-1; TRBD2 agrees at 7 bases. The V gene's germline CDR1 is SEHNR and CDR2 FQNEAQ (reference sequence). J lost 2 bases, V lost 4 bases, and 5 bases had no gene match. CDR3 length equals 15 residues.

The V and J genes are TRBV20-1 and TRBJ2-2; D remains unclear. The CDR3 totals 12 residues. Germline-derived CDR1 and CDR2 are DFQATT and SNEGSKA (reference sequence). The ends were cut back, 0 bases at V and 6 bases at J, with 5 bases in the middle. In DNA, the CDR3 is TGCAGTGCTAGAGAAACCTCCGGGGAGCTGTTTTTT. Its protein product is CSARETSGELFF.

The chain joins TRBV7-2 to TRBJ1-2, with 7 bases aligning to TRBD1. The germline gives CDR1 SGHTA, CDR2 FQGNSA. The ends lost 5 bases at V and 4 bases at J; junction bases unmatched: 4. This CDR3 has 13 amino acids. DNA for the CDR3: TGTGCCAGCAGCCCGGGACAGAGCTATGGCTACACCTTC. Translated: CASSPGQSYGYTF.

This clonotype was recorded a few times. One end of the junction fails to match germline, which may point to a read error. The chain carries TRBV7-7 and TRBJ2-5; TRBD1 might be the D (6 bases). CDR1 and CDR2 from the germline V gene are SSHAT and FNYEAQ (reference sequence). This CDR3 has 14 residues. This CDR3 is CASSLTGSQETQYF. Here the CDR3 DNA reads TGTGCTAGCAGCCTTACAGGGAGCCAAGAGACCCAGTACTTC.